Included here is one TCR beta chain sequence, with context. The source of the sample is a study of blood T cell repertoires in COVID-19. The CDR3 covers 13 residues. Germline lookup yields CDR1 LNHDA and CDR2 SQIVND (reference sequence). Trimming took off 5 bases at V and 3 bases at J, with 11 bases between the two ends. The method was immunoSEQ multiplex PCR; TCRdb's version includes in-frame clones alone and lacks a portion of them. The sample lists about 270,000 clones, around 82% occurring once. This TCR was sampled from a human donor in a cohort sampled during active COVID-19. J is TRBJ2-7 and V is TRBV19; no reliable D call. The specimen was peripheral blood. The CDR3 is CASSRAELYEQYF. Here the CDR3 DNA reads TGTGCCAGTAGTCGTGCCGAGCTCTACGAGCAGTACTTC. Combining the CDR3 with reference TRBV19 and TRBJ2-7 gives the whole variable domain DGGITQSPKYLFRKEGQNVTLSCEQNLNHDAMYWYRQDPGQGLRLIYYSQIVNDFQKGDIAEGYSVSREKKESFPLTVTSAQKNPTAFYLCASSRAELYEQYFGPGTRLTVT.